These 19 T cell receptor beta chains originate from one sample sequenced in a study of post-analysis software for immune sequencing data. General study points: Comparison of patients with controls showed roughly five TRBV segments more frequent in patients, TRBV5-6, TRBV5-1 and TRBV20-1 among them.

TCR beta cDNA libraries included unique molecular identifiers. TCRdb used MiXCR to reprocess the PCR reads, holding one entry per CDR3 protein. The sample carries roughly 800,000 distinct CDR3 sequences, 25% to 30% recorded once. These receptors' targets are unknown. The material sequenced was blood. These receptors all stem from a girl aged 5 to 17 with multiple sclerosis.

A note on this clonotype: A read error may explain this, as a much larger clone is one base away. This chain connects TRBV6-6 to TRBJ2-1, with TRBD2 matching over 13 bases. V lost 6 bases and J lost 13; bases outside the gene matches: 12. The CDR3 is made up of 15 amino acids. The germline CDR1 and CDR2 sequences are MNHNY and SVGAGI (reference sequence). The CDR3 is CASRPGLAGIETQFF. CDR3 nucleotide sequence: TGTGCCAGCAGACCGGGACTAGCGGGAATAGAGACCCAGTTCTTC.

The chain combines TRBV20-1 with TRBJ1-4; D uncertain. Trimming shortened V by 1 base and J by 7 bases, and 10 bases separated the two germline ends. The CDR3 runs to 13 residues. Germline values: CDR1 DFQATT, CDR2 SNEGSKA (reference sequence). The CDR3 loop is CSARGLLGEKLFF. CDR3 bases: TGCAGTGCTAGAGGCTTGTTGGGTGAAAAACTGTTTTTT.

The chain couples TRBV7-2 to TRBJ2-5, with a tentative D call TRBD2 (5 bases). Germline V gives CDR1 SGHTA, CDR2 FQGNSA. This CDR3 region has 14 residues. The V and J ends lost 2 bases and 5 bases respectively, with 12 bases between them. Written as DNA, the CDR3 is TGTGCCAGCAGCTTATTGAACGGGAAGGAGACCCAGTACTTC. It is translated as CASSLLNGKETQYF.

J is TRBJ2-1 and V is TRBV12-3 or TRBV12-4, with a weak D call TRBD2 (6 bases). Trimming cost V 3 bases and J 9 bases, with 15 bases left between them. CDR3 length equals 14 residues. CDR3 loop: CASSFRSGVGEQFF. CDR3 nucleotide sequence: TGTGCCAGCAGTTTCCGATCGGGGGTTGGTGAGCAGTTCTTC.

V and J are TRBV20-1 and TRBJ1-5, with D tentatively TRBD1 (5 bases). The CDR3 is made up of 15 amino acids. Between the trimmed V and J ends, which lost 1 base and 11 bases, there was a span of 21 bases. Germline loops: CDR1 DFQATT, CDR2 SNEGSKA (reference sequence). The CDR3 region is CSARVGAPSVTAQHF. The CDR3 region has the DNA TGCAGTGCTAGAGTAGGGGCCCCCTCCGTCACAGCCCAGCATTTT.

The rearrangement uses TRBV7-2 and TRBJ2-4, with 8 positions matching TRBD2. CDR3 length: 15 residues. The V gene end was trimmed by 1 base and the J gene end by 13 bases; junction bases not matched to a gene: 12. Germline CDR1 is SGHTA and CDR2 is FQGNSA. CDR3 coding DNA: TGTGCCAGCAGCTTAGATCCGGGACTAGGGGGGGAGCAGTACTTC. This encodes CASSLDPGLGGEQYF.

On this clonotype itself: The junction and the germline gene differ at one end; a read error may be behind it. The V and J genes are TRBV7-9 and TRBJ2-3; the match to TRBD1 covers 9 bases. Germline-derived CDR1 and CDR2 are SEHNR and FQNEAQ (reference sequence). The CDR3 has 17 amino acids. The CDR3 bases are TGTTCCAGCAGCTTACTAACCGGGACAGGGAACACAGATACGCAGTATTTT. It specifies CSSSLLTGTGNTDTQYF.

This clonotype was detected a few times. The CDR3 here is CSAKAPRDEQFF. CDR3 coding DNA: TGCAGTGCTAAAGCCCCCCGGGATGAGCAGTTCTTC. The V call is TRBV20-1, the J call TRBJ2-1; D unclear. Germline V gives CDR1 DFQATT, CDR2 SNEGSKA (reference sequence). The ends were cut back, 4 bases at V and 8 bases at J, with 12 bases in the middle. The CDR3 runs 12 residues.

This rearrangement joins TRBV28 to TRBJ2-7; perhaps TRBD2 as D (5 bases). Trimming shortened V by 6 bases and J by 2 bases, and 14 bases separated the two germline ends. CDR1 and CDR2 (germline): MDHEN, SYDVKM. There are 14 residues in the CDR3. CDR3 bases: TGTGCCAGCAGACCACAGCGGTTAACCTACGAGCAGTACTTC. Translation: CASRPQRLTYEQYF.

This clonotype was observed at least ten times. The chain is built from TRBV5-1 and TRBJ1-6; 9 bases are shared with TRBD1. V was clipped by 0 bases and J by 8 bases; unmatched bases: 0. The CDR3 sequence is 14 residues long. CDR1 is SGHRS and CDR2 is YFSETQ in the germline V gene. Here the CDR3 reads CASSLGQGDSPLHF. The CDR3, as DNA: TGCGCCAGCAGCTTGGGACAGGGGGATTCACCCCTCCACTTT.

This clonotype came up a few times. The rearrangement joins TRBV3-1 to TRBJ2-3, with 7 bases fitting TRBD1. V lost 5 bases and J lost 4; bases outside the gene matches: 3. Germline values: CDR1 LGHDT, CDR2 YNNKEL (reference sequence). The CDR3 runs to 13 residues. CDR3 amino acids: CASSDRVADTQYF. The CDR3 DNA reads as TGTGCCAGCAGCGACAGGGTTGCAGATACGCAGTATTTT.

The chain recombines TRBV7-9 with TRBJ2-7; 7 nucleotides line up with TRBD1. Germline CDR1 SEHNR, CDR2 FQNEAQ (reference sequence). The CDR3 has 14 residues. V dropped 2 bases and J dropped 4; count of bases not matched to a gene: 5. CDR3 protein: CASSLPGQPYEQYF. CDR3 DNA sequence: TGTGCCAGCAGCTTACCGGGACAGCCATACGAGCAGTACTTC.

The chain employs TRBV4-3 and TRBJ1-6; no definite D call. Trimming took 5 bases from V and 6 from J, leaving 5 bases between them. Germline V gene data show CDR1 as LGHNA and CDR2 as YSLEER. The CDR3 length is 12 residues. The CDR3 sequence: CASSTANSPLHF. The CDR3 DNA follows: TGCGCCAGCAGCACGGCTAATTCACCCCTCCACTTT.

The sample holds a few counts of this clonotype. The genes are TRBV6-5 and TRBJ2-1, with 10 bases matching TRBD2. CDR3 length: 15 residues. J lost 5 bases, V lost 11 bases, and 12 bases had no gene match. Germline V CDR1 and CDR2: MNHEY, SVGAGI. CDR3 sequence (DNA): TGTGCCGCAAGCGGGGCTAGCGGGGGTCACAATGAGCAGTTCTTC. Protein sequence: CAASGASGGHNEQFF.

The chain carries TRBV20-1 and TRBJ1-2; 11 nucleotides match TRBD1. V lost 6 bases, J lost 8 bases, and 8 bases stayed unmatched. Per germline, CDR1 DFQATT and CDR2 SNEGSKA (reference sequence). This CDR3 is 13 amino acids long. CDR3 coding DNA: TGCAGTGCCGTTCGGACAGGGGGCTACGGCTACACCTTC. This gives the protein CSAVRTGGYGYTF.

Concerning this clonotype itself: The germline gene is not matched at one end of the junction; a read error may be the cause. This chain uses TRBV20-1 with TRBJ2-6, with 7 bases fitting TRBD1. Germline CDR1 reads DFQATT; CDR2 reads SNEGSKA (reference sequence). The CDR3 has 14 residues. CDR3 bases: TGCAGTGCACCTGACAGGGCTGGGGCCAACGTCCGGACTTTC. Translation gives CSAPDRAGANVRTF.

V gene TRBV20-1 combines with J gene TRBJ2-3; 9 bases fit TRBD2. Germline V gene data show CDR1 as DFQATT and CDR2 as SNEGSKA (reference sequence). Trimming removed 6 bases from V and 1 base from J; junction bases left unmatched: 20. This CDR3 has 19 residues. The CDR3 loop is CSAPGPGSGSAGGTDTQYF. The CDR3 nucleotides read TGCAGTGCCCCGGGGCCGGGTAGCGGGAGCGCGGGCGGCACAGATACGCAGTATTTT.

This clonotype was observed a handful of times. J is TRBJ1-5 and V is TRBV5-1; a weak D match, TRBD1 (5 bases). Germline V CDR1 and CDR2: SGHRS, YFSETQ. Trimming removed 0 bases from V and 3 bases from J, with 10 bases in between. The CDR3 contains 15 residues. CDR3 loop: CASSLGGQNNQPQHF. DNA for the CDR3: TGCGCCAGCAGCTTGGGGGGCCAGAACAATCAGCCCCAGCATTTT.

This chain connects TRBV14 to TRBJ1-4; D perhaps matches TRBD1 (5 bases). The CDR3 has 20 residues. V was cut by 3 bases and J by 8 bases, with 31 bases left in between. CDR1 SGHDN and CDR2 FVKESK come from the germline V gene. The CDR3 loop reads CASSQMPRRGVWGRIEKLFF. The CDR3 DNA is TGTGCCAGCAGCCAGATGCCCCGCCGGGGGGTGTGGGGGAGGATCGAAAAACTGTTTTTT.